This entry lists 28 T cell receptor beta chains sequenced from one sample in a study of T cells in Graves' hyperthyroidism and ophthalmopathy. TCR beta CDR3 sequences were amplified from RNA transcripts. Initially, a first-round RT-PCR of the TCR CDR3 employed the HTBI primer set. TCRdb processed the multiplex PCR reads anew with MiXCR; each CDR3 protein has one entry. The table records approximately 370,000 distinct CDR3 sequences, around 14% of them present only once. The sequencing sample was made of blood. The origin of the receptors is a woman in her twenties or thirties with Graves' hyperthyroidism.

This chain uses TRBV12-3 or TRBV12-4 with TRBJ2-4; the D gene could be TRBD1 or TRBD2 (5 bases each). The CDR3 sequence is 17 residues long. Trimming pared 5 bases from V and 1 base from J, leaving 18 bases between. The CDR3 reads CASSPSPGRGAKNIQYF. CDR3 nucleotides: TGTGCCAGCAGTCCTAGTCCGGGGCGCGGGGCCAAAAACATTCAGTACTTC.

This clonotype has a count of ten or more. The chain has TRBV6-1 and TRBJ2-2; D assignment may be TRBD1 or TRBD2 (5 bases each). Germline CDR1 reads MNHNS; CDR2 reads SASEGT. The CDR3 covers 15 residues. The germline V and J ends were trimmed by 6 bases and 6 bases, with 17 bases remaining between them. The CDR3 DNA follows: TGTGCCAGCAGCTGGTTTAAGGGGACGGCCGGGGAGCTGTTTTTT. Translating it yields CASSWFKGTAGELFF.

The V gene is TRBV11-2, the J gene TRBJ2-7; 9 nucleotides align to TRBD2. V gave up 5 bases and J gave up 5 bases; unmatched junction bases: 10. Looked up from germline, CDR1 is SGHAT and CDR2 is FQNNGV. This CDR3 comprises 15 residues. The CDR3 DNA follows: TGTGCCAGCAGCCAGGGGCGGGGGGGAGGTAACGAGCAGTACTTC. Its protein product is CASSQGRGGGNEQYF.

The chain has TRBV10-1 and TRBJ2-5, with D maybe TRBD1 (6 bases). Germline V CDR1 and CDR2: WNHNN, SYGVQD (reference sequence). V lost 2 bases and J 4 bases, leaving 8 bases between the germline ends. The CDR3 spans 13 residues. CDR3 in DNA: TGCGCCAGCAGTGAGCAGGGGCGAGAGACCCAGTACTTC. Protein sequence: CASSEQGRETQYF.

This clonotype was detected ten times or more. V and J are TRBV7-9 and TRBJ2-2; the D gene is possibly TRBD2 (5 bases). Germline V gene lookup returns CDR1 SEHNR and CDR2 FQNEAQ (reference sequence). CDR3 size: 19 residues. Trimming shortened V by 0 bases and J by 7 bases, and 24 bases separated the two germline ends. CDR3 loop: CASSLAWYGERPLDGELFF. The CDR3 DNA sequence: TGTGCCAGCAGCTTAGCGTGGTATGGGGAGCGGCCTCTCGACGGGGAGCTGTTTTTT.

The chain is built from TRBV20-1 and TRBJ2-7; a weak D match, TRBD2 (5 bases). Germline loops: CDR1 DFQATT, CDR2 SNEGSKA (reference sequence). V was shortened by 0 bases and J by 1 base, with 10 bases between the two germline ends. The CDR3 has 14 amino acids. In DNA, the CDR3 is TGCAGTGCTAGAGATCGGATAGCGTCCTACGAGCAGTACTTC. The encoded protein is CSARDRIASYEQYF.

The chain is built from TRBV28 and TRBJ2-4; 7 bases map to TRBD1. Germline V gene sequence: CDR1 MDHEN, CDR2 SYDVKM. The CDR3 is 15 amino acids. V gave up 2 bases and J gave up 2 bases; unmatched junction bases: 3. CDR3 nucleotides: TGTGCCAGCAGTTTAGCGACAGGGCCCAAAAACATTCAGTACTTC. Amino acids: CASSLATGPKNIQYF.

This clonotype appeared a few times. The chain has TRBV5-1 and TRBJ2-1, with D perhaps TRBD2 (6 bases). The CDR3 covers 17 residues. V lost 0 bases, J lost 2 bases, and 15 bases lay in between. Germline lookup yields CDR1 SGHRS and CDR2 YFSETQ. This CDR3 reads CASSLVQGSGPYNEQFF. CDR3 nucleotide sequence: TGCGCCAGCAGCTTGGTCCAGGGTAGCGGCCCCTACAATGAGCAGTTCTTC.

This clonotype appeared a few times. This chain connects TRBV20-1 to TRBJ2-3; 12 nucleotides line up with TRBD2. Losses at the gene ends were 5 bases for V and 0 bases for J; bases not matched to a gene: 0. Germline V gene sequence: CDR1 DFQATT, CDR2 SNEGSKA (reference sequence). This CDR3 has 14 amino acids. This CDR3 is CSAGTSGSTDTQYF. The DNA of the CDR3 is TGCAGTGCTGGGACTAGCGGGAGCACAGATACGCAGTATTTT.

This clonotype was recorded at least ten times. The rearrangement joins TRBV7-6 to TRBJ1-1; no reliable D call. The CDR3 runs to 13 residues. The V end was cut by 0 bases, the J end by 6 bases, with 8 bases between. The germline V gene has CDR1 SGHVS and CDR2 FNYEAQ. The CDR3 coding sequence is TGTGCCAGCAGCTTAGCCCGCAGAGCTGAAGCTTTCTTT. It yields the protein CASSLARRAEAFF.

This clonotype has ten or more counts. The chain links TRBV11-2 to TRBJ2-3; D unclear. The CDR3 covers 14 residues. From germline, CDR1 is SGHAT and CDR2 FQNNGV. Trimming removed 1 base from V and 4 bases from J, with 9 bases in between. The DNA for the CDR3 is TGTGCCAGCAGCTTAGGGGTCGCCCCAGATACGCAGTATTTT. It specifies CASSLGVAPDTQYF.

This clonotype has more than one count but fewer than ten. This chain links TRBV29-1 with TRBJ2-3, with D possibly being TRBD1 (6 bases). The CDR3 spans 16 residues. Germline lookup yields CDR1 SQVTM and CDR2 ANQGSEA. V was pared by 7 bases and J by 0 bases, with 20 bases between. The CDR3 DNA is TGCAGCGCGCACCGGGACACCCACAGAAGCACAGATACGCAGTATTTT. It translates to CSAHRDTHRSTDTQYF.

This clonotype was seen a few times. The V call is TRBV7-2, the J call TRBJ2-5; 8 positions agree with TRBD1. The CDR3 runs to 14 residues. Trimming removed 3 bases from V and 2 bases from J; junction bases left unmatched: 2. Germline CDR1 is SGHTA and CDR2 is FQGNSA. DNA of the CDR3: TGTGCCAGCAGCTTCAACAGGGGGCAAGAGACCCAGTACTTC. Translating it yields CASSFNRGQETQYF.

The V and J genes are TRBV11-1 and TRBJ1-2; a possible D gene is TRBD1 (6 bases). Germline-derived CDR1 and CDR2 are SGHAT and FQDESV (reference sequence). The V gene lost 0 bases and the J gene lost 9 bases, with 14 bases spanning the gap. The CDR3 extends over 14 amino acids. The CDR3 here is CASSLASQGGSYTF. The CDR3 bases are TGTGCCAGCAGCTTAGCCTCACAGGGAGGCAGCTACACCTTC.

This clonotype was recorded at least ten times. V is TRBV11-2 and J is TRBJ1-2, with TRBD1 as a possible D gene (6 bases). Germline CDR1 and CDR2: SGHAT and FQNNGV. The CDR3 is 14 amino acids. Trimming took 0 bases from V and 3 from J, leaving 8 bases between them. The CDR3 sequence: CASSLDQGHYGYTF. CDR3 in DNA: TGTGCCAGCAGCTTAGATCAGGGGCACTATGGCTACACCTTC.

This clonotype came up a few times. V gene TRBV9 combines with J gene TRBJ1-5, with TRBD1 identical over 7 bases. This CDR3 contains 15 residues. V trimming: 0 bases; J trimming: 6 bases; junction bases outside the gene matches: 6. Germline V gene data show CDR1 as SGDLS and CDR2 as YYNGEE. CDR3 amino acids: CASSVEGGGSQPQHF. CDR3 nucleotide sequence: TGTGCCAGCAGCGTAGAAGGAGGGGGCAGTCAGCCCCAGCATTTT. Full variable domain (rest looked up from reference TRBV9 and TRBJ1-5): DSGVTQTPKHLITATGQRVTLRCSPRSGDLSVYWYQQSLDQGLQFLIQYYNGEERAKGNILERFSAQQFPDLHSELNLSSLELGDSALYFCASSVEGGGSQPQHFGDGTRLSIL.

Points on this clonotype: This clone may be a read error of a much larger clone one base away. The V and J genes are TRBV20-1 and TRBJ2-3, with D possibly being TRBD2 (7 bases). V lost 5 bases, J lost 4 bases, and 10 bases lay in between. This CDR3 has 12 residues. CDR1 and CDR2 (germline): DFQATT, SNEGSKA (reference sequence). The CDR3 DNA sequence: TGCAGTGCTGAGGGGGGGGCAGATACGCAGTATTTT. It is translated as CSAEGGADTQYF.

There are a few counts of this clonotype. The chain employs TRBV20-1 and TRBJ2-1; 7 nucleotides align to TRBD1. The junction had 9 bases not matched to a gene; V was cut back by 1 base and J by 0 bases. From germline, CDR1 is DFQATT and CDR2 SNEGSKA (reference sequence). This CDR3 contains 17 residues. CDR3 in amino acids: CSARGLRDSRSYNEQFF. CDR3 nucleotides: TGCAGTGCTAGAGGCCTTCGGGACAGCCGCTCCTACAATGAGCAGTTCTTC.

This clonotype was recorded many times. The gene calls are TRBV27 and TRBJ1-2; D is perhaps TRBD1 (5 bases). Germline values: CDR1 MNHEY, CDR2 SMNVEV (reference sequence). With 6 bases removed from V and 0 bases from J, the gap between germline ends came to 14 bases. The CDR3 length is 15 residues. CDR3 in DNA: TGTGCCAGCAGCCATCGGGACGGTGCTAACTATGGCTACACCTTC. Translation: CASSHRDGANYGYTF.

This clonotype was counted at least ten times. This rearrangement joins TRBV20-1 to TRBJ2-5; possibly TRBD1 for D (5 bases). V was clipped by 0 bases and J by 3 bases, with 11 bases between them. The CDR3 is 14 residues long. The germline CDR1 and CDR2 sequences are DFQATT and SNEGSKA (reference sequence). CDR3 loop: CSARDPLGEETQYF. DNA for the CDR3: TGCAGTGCTAGAGACCCGTTAGGGGAAGAGACCCAGTACTTC.

A remark on this clonotype: One base away lies a much larger clone, so this may be a sequencing read error. J is TRBJ2-3 and V is TRBV18; 14 nucleotides agree with TRBD2. CDR1 and CDR2 from the germline V gene are KGHSH and LQKENI. The CDR3 length is 18 residues. V trimming: 3 bases; J trimming: 2 bases; junction bases outside the gene matches: 7. The CDR3 loop reads CASSPGLAGVKPTDTQYF. The CDR3 DNA reads TGTGCCAGCTCACCGGGACTAGCGGGAGTAAAACCCACAGATACGCAGTATTTT.

This clonotype occurred a few times. The chain couples TRBV19 to TRBJ2-3; 7 nucleotides agree with TRBD2. V lost 4 bases to trimming and J lost 2 bases; unmatched junction nucleotides: 6. CDR3 length: 15 residues. Germline-derived CDR1 and CDR2 are LNHDA and SQIVND (reference sequence). The CDR3 spells CASSTGTTNTDTQYF. The CDR3 DNA follows: TGTGCCAGTAGTACCGGGACTACAAACACAGATACGCAGTATTTT.

This clonotype was detected only a few times. The V gene is TRBV3-1, the J gene TRBJ2-5; D might be TRBD1 or TRBD2, each matching 5 bases. The V gene's germline CDR1 is LGHDT and CDR2 YNNKEL (reference sequence). V lost 3 bases, J lost 2 bases, and 10 bases lay in between. The CDR3 consists of 14 residues. Written as DNA, the CDR3 is TGTGCCAGCAGCCATCCGGGGCAACAAGAGACCCAGTACTTC. Amino acids: CASSHPGQQETQYF.

This clonotype was counted at least ten times. This chain joins TRBV5-1 and TRBJ2-3; possible D gene TRBD2, 6 bases. Germline CDR1 is SGHRS and CDR2 is YFSETQ. CDR3 size: 15 residues. With 1 base removed from V and 4 bases from J, the gap between germline ends came to 13 bases. CDR3 sequence: CASSLRSLAADTQYF. CDR3 nucleotides: TGCGCCAGCAGCTTGCGTTCACTAGCAGCAGATACGCAGTATTTT.

The DNA of the CDR3 is TGTGCCACCAGCACATTGACGGACGCTGGTGGGGCCAACGTCCTGACTTTC. Residues: CATSTLTDAGGANVLTF. The chain is built from TRBV15 and TRBJ2-6; no reliable D call. CDR3 length: 17 amino acids. CDR1 LNHNV and CDR2 YYDKDF come from the germline V gene (reference sequence). The germline V and J ends were trimmed by 4 bases and 3 bases, with 16 bases remaining between them.

As for this clonotype: A much larger clone sits a single nucleotide away, making a read error possible. The chain couples TRBV7-9 to TRBJ2-7; D may match TRBD1 or TRBD2 (5 bases each). The CDR3 length is 15 residues. Germline CDR1 reads SEHNR; CDR2 reads FQNEAQ (reference sequence). Trimming left V 3 bases short and J 2 bases short, with 14 bases between. Written as DNA, the CDR3 is TGTGCCAGCAGCTTTCCGGGCAGGGACCCCTACGAGCAGTACTTC. It is translated as CASSFPGRDPYEQYF. Complete variable domain (other parts from reference TRBV7-9 and TRBJ2-7): DTGVSQNPRHKITKRGQNVTFRCDPISEHNRLYWYRQTLGQGPEFLTYFQNEAQLEKSRLLSDRFSAERPKGSFSTLEIQRTEQGDSAMYLCASSFPGRDPYEQYFGPGTRLTVT.

The chain employs TRBV15 and TRBJ1-1; 7 bases align to TRBD1. The germline V gene encodes CDR1 LNHNV and CDR2 YYDKDF (reference sequence). Losses at the gene ends were 0 bases for V and 7 bases for J; bases not matched to a gene: 5. The CDR3 is 14 residues long. The CDR3 region is CATSREGGTVEAFF. The CDR3 coding sequence is TGTGCCACCAGCAGAGAGGGGGGGACAGTTGAAGCTTTCTTT.

At least ten counts were recorded for this clonotype. This sequence joins TRBV29-1 and TRBJ2-7, with TRBD1 identical over 7 bases. Trimming at V came to 4 bases and at J to 0 bases, leaving 3 bases not matched to a gene. The CDR3 spans 13 residues. Germline V CDR1 and CDR2: SQVTM, ANQGSEA. The CDR3 loop reads CSVVGQSSYEQYF. CDR3 nucleotides: TGCAGCGTTGTGGGACAGAGCTCCTACGAGCAGTACTTC.